Listed below are T cell receptor beta chains from one sample, sequenced in a study of blood T cell repertoires in COVID-19. TCRdb's table, derived via immunoSEQ multiplex PCR, lists solely in-frame clones and lacks some. The data hold about 360,000 clones, with approximately 89% observed a single time. Material: PBMCs or T cells enriched from blood (not recorded which). The receptor source for this set is a man between 35 and 55 years old in a cohort exposed to, infected with or recovered from COVID-19 (not recorded which). The CDR3 runs from the conserved cysteine through the conserved F or W. Each record gives: clone size, J gene, D gene, V gene, CDR3 DNA, CDR3 protein. A D gene is named only where the DNA matches it firmly. For some rows the clone size is stated as once, few or many, or as a class when expanded; others skip it.

. | TRBJ2-3 | TRBD2 | TRBV4-1 | TGCGCCAGCAGCGCGCCGGGACTAGCGGCAGATACGCAGTATTTT | CASSAPGLAADTQYF
. | TRBJ2-2 | TRBD2 | TRBV5-1 | TGCGCCAGCAGTTCCCTTAGCGGGGGGACCGGGGAGCTGTTTTTT | CASSSLSGGTGELFF
. | TRBJ1-3 | . | TRBV10-3 | TGTGCCATCATGGAGAGCTCTGGAAACACCATATATTTT | CAIMESSGNTIYF
once | TRBJ1-6 | . | TRBV7-3 | TGTGCCAGCAGCTTACGAGCCCCGGGTGCTAATTCACCCCTCCACTTT | CASSLRAPGANSPLHF
. | TRBJ1-4 | TRBD1 | TRBV12-5 | TGTGCTAGTGCTCTGACAGGGGCTAATGAAAAACTGTTTTTT | CASALTGANEKLFF
. | TRBJ2-7 | TRBD2 | TRBV30 | TGTGCCTGGAAACGGGCCGGGACTAGCGGGGTCCACGAGCAGTACTTC | CAWKRAGTSGVHEQYF
. | TRBJ1-1 | . | TRBV9 | TGTGCCAGCAGCGTGTCCCCTACAGTGAACACTGAAGCTTTCTTT | CASSVSPTVNTEAFF
once | TRBJ1-2 | TRBD1 | TRBV7-9 | TGTGCCAGCAGCTTATATCTGGGACAGCTTGGCTACACCTTC | CASSLYLGQLGYTF
. | TRBJ2-7 | . | TRBV6-5 | TGTGCCAGCAGCTCCGGGGGGCCGAATGGCGAGCAGTACTTC | CASSSGGPNGEQYF
. | TRBJ1-4 | TRBD1 | TRBV19 | TGTGCCAGTAGTATAGGCTTTGGACAGGGGAAACTGTTTTTT | CASSIGFGQGKLFF
. | TRBJ1-1 | . | TRBV5-1 | TGCGCCAGCAGCTTGAGTTTCTCACAGGTGAACACTGAAGCTTTCTTT | CASSLSFSQVNTEAFF
. | TRBJ1-2 | TRBD1 | TRBV5-1 | TGCGCCAGCAGCTTGCCTTTAGGGGGCTTCGGCGGCTACACCTTC | CASSLPLGGFGGYTF
. | TRBJ1-4 | TRBD1 | TRBV2 | TGTGCCAGCAGGACAGGGGCAACTAATGAAAAACTGTTTTTT | CASRTGATNEKLFF
. | TRBJ2-2 | . | TRBV18 | TGTGCCAGCTCACCACCGAGGAACACCGGGGAGCTGTTTTTT | CASSPPRNTGELFF
. | TRBJ1-5 | . | TRBV5-5 | TGTGCCAGCAGCTTATTTAGGGGTCAGCCCCAGCATTTT | CASSLFRGQPQHF
. | TRBJ2-7 | . | TRBV29-1 | TGCAGCGTCGGGGTCGCCTACGAGCAGTACTTC | CSVGVAYEQYF
. | TRBJ2-1 | TRBD2 | TRBV5-1 | TGCGCCAGCAGCTTGGTTCTCGGGGGGAATGAGCAGTTCTTC | CASSLVLGGNEQFF
. | TRBJ2-1 | . | TRBV28 | TGTGCCAGCATGGTCGTAGGACAACACAATGAGCAGTTCTTC | CASMVVGQHNEQFF
once | TRBJ1-5 | . | TRBV24-1 | TGTGCCACCAGTGACGGACAGAGCAATCAGCCCCAGCATTTT | CATSDGQSNQPQHF
. | TRBJ2-4 | . | TRBV7-6 | TGTGCCAGCAGCTTAGGACCCCAAAGGGGAAACATTCAGTACTTC | CASSLGPQRGNIQYF
. | TRBJ2-3 | . | TRBV3-1/TRBV3-2 | TGTGCCAGCAGCCAACAGAATACGCAGTATTTT | CASSQQNTQYF
. | TRBJ2-1 | TRBD2 | TRBV19 | TGTGCCAGTAGCCTGGGACTAGCGGGAGTGAATGAGCAGTTCTTC | CASSLGLAGVNEQFF
. | TRBJ2-4 | . | TRBV6-6 | TGTGCCAGCAGTGCCCCGGGACAAGGAAACATTCAGTACTTC | CASSAPGQGNIQYF
. | TRBJ2-7 | TRBD1 | TRBV28 | TGTGCCAGCAGTTCCACCCTTAGGGACAGTTCCTACGAGCAGTACTTC | CASSSTLRDSSYEQYF
. | TRBJ1-1 | . | TRBV10-3 | TGTGCCATCAAACAGATAAACACTGAAGCTTTCTTT | CAIKQINTEAFF
. | TRBJ1-5 | TRBD1 | TRBV2 | TGTGCCAGCAGCGCAATCTCCGGGACAGGGAACAATCAGCCCCAGCATTTT | CASSAISGTGNNQPQHF
. | TRBJ1-1 | TRBD1 | TRBV6-6 | TGTGCCAGCAGTACTCAGACAGGGGCCACTGAAGCTTTCTTT | CASSTQTGATEAFF
. | TRBJ1-3 | . | TRBV3-1/TRBV3-2 | TGTGCCAGCAGCCCCTTTAACTCAGGAAACACCATATATTTT | CASSPFNSGNTIYF
. | TRBJ2-7 | . | TRBV9 | TGTGCCAGCAGCGTAGGCTTGGACAGTAGCTACGAGCAGTACTTC | CASSVGLDSSYEQYF
. | TRBJ2-1 | . | TRBV28 | TGTGCCAGCAGGCTTTCCGGCTACAATGAGCAGTTCTTC | CASRLSGYNEQFF
. | TRBJ1-1 | . | TRBV27 | TGTGCCAGCAGTCCCGGGACACCCGGTAGGGCAGCTTTCTTT | CASSPGTPGRAAFF
. | TRBJ2-3 | . | TRBV5-5 | TGTGCCAGCAGCTCCCCCTGGGGGCAGGGCGACACAGATACGCAGTATTTT | CASSSPWGQGDTDTQYF
. | TRBJ2-7 | . | TRBV9 | TGTGCCAGCAGCGTAGCTACAGGCCCGGCGGAGCAGTACTTC | CASSVATGPAEQYF
. | TRBJ2-1 | TRBD2 | TRBV7-2 | TGTGCCAGCAGCTTAGCCCAATTTGCGGGAGTCGACAATGAGCAGTTCTTC | CASSLAQFAGVDNEQFF
once | TRBJ1-2 | TRBD1 | TRBV14 | TGTGCCAGCAGCCCGGGACAGCACTATGGCTACACCTTC | CASSPGQHYGYTF
. | TRBJ2-7 | . | TRBV18 | TGTGCCAGCTCACACGACATTGGCTACGAGCAGTACTTC | CASSHDIGYEQYF
. | TRBJ2-7 | . | TRBV15 | TGTGCCACCAGCAGAGATCGGCAGGGGCACGAGCAGTACTTC | CATSRDRQGHEQYF
. | TRBJ2-7 | . | TRBV6-5 | TGTGCCAGCAGCGAGTTAGAGTCCTACGAGCAGTACTTC | CASSELESYEQYF
. | TRBJ1-6 | . | TRBV2 | TGTGCCAGCAGCCCGGACCGCTCCCGCGGGGGGTCACCCCTCCACTTT | CASSPDRSRGGSPLHF
. | TRBJ2-5 | . | TRBV18 | TGTGCCAGCTCCCGCGGACAGCAAGAGACCCAGTACTTC | CASSRGQQETQYF
. | TRBJ1-3 | . | TRBV21-1 | TGTGCCAGCAGCAAAGGAGGGGGTACGGGAACCCCGAAAAACACCATATATTTT | CASSKGGGTGTPKNTIYF